The 4 T cell receptor beta chains below were found in one sample sequenced in a study of control samples from healthy donors and cancer patients. Clones were sequenced by immunoSEQ multiplex PCR, and TCRdb holds only the in-frame ones, with some missing. The table includes over 60,000 clones, roughly 85% detected once. The material sequenced was blood. Every receptor here comes from a man in his forties in good health.

This clone showed up just once. This chain links TRBV7-9 with TRBJ2-2; 8 bases are a match to TRBD1. The CDR3 runs to 16 residues. Germline V CDR1 and CDR2: SEHNR, FQNEAQ (reference sequence). The trim removed 4 bases at V and 5 bases at J, leaving 9 bases unmatched. DNA of the CDR3: TGTGCCAGCAGCTCCTTAGAGGACAGGGTAACCGGGGAGCTGTTTTTT. Its translation: CASSSLEDRVTGELFF.

The chain is built from TRBV5-4 and TRBJ2-4; D perhaps matches TRBD1 (6 bases). The CDR3 loop spans 13 amino acids. The germline V gene has CDR1 SGHNT and CDR2 YYREEE (reference sequence). With 4 bases removed from V and 10 bases from J, the gap between germline ends came to 15 bases. The CDR3 nucleotides read TGTGCCAGCAGCCACCGGGACACCGATATTCAGTACTTC. Protein product: CASSHRDTDIQYF. The variable domain in full, with the rest retrieved from reference TRBV5-4 and TRBJ2-4, is ETGVTQSPTHLIKTRGQQVTLRCSSQSGHNTVSWYQQALGQGPQFIFQYYREEENGRGNFPPRFSGLQFPNYSSELNVNALELDDSALYLCASSHRDTDIQYFGAGTRLSVL.

The CDR3 DNA follows: TGCGCCAGCAGCCAAGACCTGGCGTTAGCGGGTTACGAGCAGTACTTC. This gives the protein CASSQDLALAGYEQYF. The rearrangement uses TRBV4-3 and TRBJ2-7; 7 bases line up with TRBD2. V shed 0 bases and J 4 bases; nucleotides not matched to a gene: 9. The germline V gene encodes CDR1 LGHNA and CDR2 YSLEER. The CDR3 is 16 amino acids.

V and J are TRBV30 and TRBJ1-5; a weak D match, TRBD1 (5 bases). Trimming cost V 3 bases and J 7 bases, with 16 bases left between them. The germline V gene has CDR1 GTSNPN and CDR2 SVGIG (reference sequence). This CDR3 spans 14 amino acids. CDR3 protein: CAWSRSNGGQPQHF. DNA for the CDR3: TGTGCCTGGAGCCGCAGTAATGGGGGACAGCCCCAGCATTTT.